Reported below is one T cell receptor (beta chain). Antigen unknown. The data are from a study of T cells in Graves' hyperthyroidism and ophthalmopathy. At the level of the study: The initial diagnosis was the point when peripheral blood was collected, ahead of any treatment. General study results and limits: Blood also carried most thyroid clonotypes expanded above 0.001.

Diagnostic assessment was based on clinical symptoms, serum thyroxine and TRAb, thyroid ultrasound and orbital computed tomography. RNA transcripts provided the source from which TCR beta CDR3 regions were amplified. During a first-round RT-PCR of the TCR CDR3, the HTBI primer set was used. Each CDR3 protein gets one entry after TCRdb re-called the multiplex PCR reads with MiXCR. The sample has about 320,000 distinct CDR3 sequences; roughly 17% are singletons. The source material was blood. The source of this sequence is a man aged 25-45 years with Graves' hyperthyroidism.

The CDR3 sequence: CASRDSSYEQYF. CDR3 sequence (DNA): TGTGCCAGCCGGGACAGCTCCTACGAGCAGTACTTC. This rearrangement joins TRBV6-4 to TRBJ2-7, with 7 bases that match TRBD1. Germline values: CDR1 MRHNA, CDR2 SNTAGT. CDR3 length equals 12 residues. The V segment lost 8 bases and the J segment 0 bases; nucleotides outside the gene matches: 1.